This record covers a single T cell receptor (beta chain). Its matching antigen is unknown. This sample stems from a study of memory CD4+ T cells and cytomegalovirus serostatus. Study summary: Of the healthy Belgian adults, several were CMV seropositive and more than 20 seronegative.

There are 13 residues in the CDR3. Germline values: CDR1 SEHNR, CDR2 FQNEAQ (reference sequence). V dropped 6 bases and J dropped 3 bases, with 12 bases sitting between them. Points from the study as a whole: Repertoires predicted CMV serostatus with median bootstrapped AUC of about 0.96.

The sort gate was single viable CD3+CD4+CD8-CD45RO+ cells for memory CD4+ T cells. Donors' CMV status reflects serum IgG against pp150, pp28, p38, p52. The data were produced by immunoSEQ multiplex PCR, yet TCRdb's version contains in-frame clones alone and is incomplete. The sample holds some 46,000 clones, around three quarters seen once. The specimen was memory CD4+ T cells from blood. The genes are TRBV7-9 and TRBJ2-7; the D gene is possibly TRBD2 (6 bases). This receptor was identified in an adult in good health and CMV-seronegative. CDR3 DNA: TGTGCCAGCAGTCGTGTGGAGGGCTACGAGCAGTACTTC. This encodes CASSRVEGYEQYF.